This T cell receptor beta chain was identified during a study of blood T cell repertoires in COVID-19. Whole-study context: Collection of acute and convalescent COVID-19 samples took place in the United States, Italy and Spain. The cDNA or gDNA used as material had been derived from T cells, B-cell-depleted T cells, or PBMCs.

The CDR3 extends over 13 amino acids. CDR1 and CDR2 (germline): MNHNY, SVGAGI (reference sequence). Trimming took off 0 bases at V and 6 bases at J, with 8 bases between the two ends. Authors' processing steps: The authors estimated nucleated cell counts from reference gene primer amplification. Generated by immunoSEQ multiplex PCR, the TCRdb table keeps only in-frame clones and is missing some. Clone size and V and J calls were adopted from that table, with D and trimming inferred from the DNA. This sample has over 150,000 clones, with roughly 89% found just once. The sequenced material came from peripheral blood. The J gene is TRBJ1-1, the V gene TRBV6-6; D call uncertain. This TCR came from a woman aged 55 to 70 who had recovered from COVID-19. CDR3 in DNA: TGTGCCAGCAGTTACTCATCGGGGTCTGAAGCTTTCTTT. This sequence encodes CASSYSSGSEAFF.